This passage covers 23 T cell receptor beta chains from one sample sequenced in a study of T cells in narcolepsy. Some clones are missing from TCRdb's copy, which holds only in-frame ones; the method was immunoSEQ multiplex PCR. Of fewer than 40,000 clones listed, about nine tenths are singletons. The specimen sequenced was CD45RA- memory CD4+ T cells from PBMCs. The receptors stem from a human donor with narcolepsy.

The chain recombines TRBV7-3 with TRBJ1-3; D uncertain. The closer fit of TRBJ2-2 to the DNA end suggests the J call may be wrong. This CDR3 is 12 amino acids long. Germline V gene lookup returns CDR1 SGHTA and CDR2 FQGTGA. The CDR3 DNA reads as TGTGCCAGCAGCTTACGGACCGGGGAGCTGTTTTTT. Amino acids: CASSLRTGELFF.

The genes are TRBV29-1 and TRBJ2-3; 8 nucleotides agree with TRBD1. With 4 bases clipped from V and 6 bases from J, the junction kept 6 bases outside the gene matches. The CDR3 is 13 amino acids. Per germline, CDR1 SQVTM and CDR2 ANQGSEA. CDR3 coding DNA: TGCAGCGTTGGTGGCAGGGGGCGGGATACGCAGTATTTT. Residues: CSVGGRGRDTQYF.

This clone appeared a single time. This rearrangement joins TRBV6-5 to TRBJ2-7; a weak D match, TRBD1 (5 bases). CDR3 length: 14 amino acids. Germline assignment: CDR1 MNHEY and CDR2 SVGAGI. Between the trimmed V and J ends, which lost 5 bases and 0 bases, there was a span of 11 bases. CDR3 nucleotide sequence: TGTGCCAGCAGTAGGGGTTCACGCTCCTACGAGCAGTACTTC. The encoded protein is CASSRGSRSYEQYF.

This clone was recorded a few times. V usage is TRBV4-3 and J usage is TRBJ1-5, with a tentative D call TRBD1 (6 bases). The CDR3 is 15 amino acids. The ends were cut back, 1 base at V and 6 bases at J, with 13 bases in the middle. Germline V gene lookup returns CDR1 LGHNA and CDR2 YSLEER. As DNA, the CDR3 is TGCGCCAGCAGCCAAGTACAGGGAGGGAGTCAGCCCCAGCATTTT. Its translation is CASSQVQGGSQPQHF.

The rearrangement joins TRBV4-2 to TRBJ2-7; no reliable D call. Germline V lookup: CDR1 LGHNA, CDR2 YNFKEQ. The CDR3 spans 13 residues. The V gene lost 0 bases and the J gene lost 5 bases, with 8 bases spanning the gap. CDR3 sequence reads: CASSQERWNEQYF. CDR3 nucleotide sequence: TGTGCCAGCAGCCAAGAACGGTGGAACGAGCAGTACTTC.

The chain combines TRBV9 with TRBJ2-7; the match to TRBD2 covers 12 bases. This CDR3 is built from 15 residues. Trimming removed 4 bases from V and 5 bases from J; junction bases left unmatched: 7. CDR1 is SGDLS and CDR2 is YYNGEE in the germline V gene. CDR3 DNA sequence: TGTGCCAGCAGCTGGCGCGGACTAGCGGGAAACGAGCAGTACTTC. Its translation: CASSWRGLAGNEQYF.

This rearrangement joins TRBV7-8 to TRBJ1-1, with D perhaps matching TRBD1 (6 bases). The CDR3 extends over 13 amino acids. Deletions cut 3 bases from V and 3 bases from J, with 8 bases between. The germline V gene encodes CDR1 SGHVS and CDR2 FQNEAQ. CDR3 DNA sequence: TGTGCCAGCAGCTTGAGGGGGGACACTGAAGCTTTCTTT. This gives the protein CASSLRGDTEAFF.

The rearrangement uses TRBV7-6 and TRBJ2-7; D is undetermined. V was clipped by 5 bases and J by 2 bases, with 13 bases between them. The germline V gene encodes CDR1 SGHVS and CDR2 FNYEAQ. The CDR3 has 14 amino acids. The CDR3 region has the DNA TGTGCCAGCAGCGTAACCTCGATCGCCTACGAGCAGTACTTC. Amino acid sequence: CASSVTSIAYEQYF.

In its sample, this clone was seen once. The rearrangement uses TRBV4-1 and TRBJ1-1; D may be TRBD1 (5 bases). With 4 bases removed from V and 4 bases from J, the gap between germline ends came to 16 bases. This CDR3 has 15 residues. Germline CDR1 is MGHRA and CDR2 is YSYEKL. The DNA of the CDR3 is TGCGCCAGCAGCCGTCCGGGACCGGCGCGCACTGAAGCTTTCTTT. This sequence encodes CASSRPGPARTEAFF.

The gene calls are TRBV18 and TRBJ2-3, with 9 bases that match TRBD1. The germline V gene has CDR1 KGHSH and CDR2 LQKENI. The V and J ends lost 4 bases and 3 bases, in that order; junction bases with no gene match: 5. CDR3 length: 15 residues. The CDR3 sequence: CASSLPGQGTDTQYF. The DNA for the CDR3 is TGTGCCAGCTCACTACCGGGACAGGGTACAGATACGCAGTATTTT. The variable domain in full, completed from reference TRBV18 and TRBJ2-3, reads NAGVMQNPRHLVRRRGQEARLRCSPMKGHSHVYWYRQLPEEGLKFMVYLQKENIIDESGMPKERFSAEFPKEGPSILRIQQVVRGDSAAYFCASSLPGQGTDTQYFGPGTRLTVL.

The chain has TRBV14 and TRBJ2-5; possible D gene TRBD2, 6 bases. Germline V gene data show CDR1 as SGHDN and CDR2 as FVKESK. V was pared by 4 bases and J by 5 bases, with 11 bases between. The CDR3 length is 13 residues. This CDR3 reads CASSRAAGETQYF. CDR3 DNA: TGTGCCAGCAGCCGGGCGGCGGGGGAGACCCAGTACTTC.

The chain is built from TRBV6-1 and TRBJ2-7; the match to TRBD2 covers 11 bases. The V gene end was trimmed by 6 bases and the J gene end by 4 bases; junction bases not matched to a gene: 8. CDR3 size: 15 residues. CDR1 and CDR2 (germline): MNHNS, SASEGT. The CDR3 loop reads CASSVRTSGFYEQYF. CDR3 sequence (DNA): TGTGCCAGCAGCGTCCGGACTAGCGGGTTTTACGAGCAGTACTTC.

The chain carries TRBV7-2 and TRBJ2-2; TRBD1 matches at 10 bases. This CDR3 has 16 amino acids. Germline CDR1 and CDR2: SGHTA and FQGNSA. J lost 4 bases, V lost 6 bases, and 8 bases had no gene match. The CDR3 region is CASRAGTGDLTGELFF. The CDR3 DNA reads TGTGCCAGCAGGGCCGGGACAGGGGACCTCACCGGGGAGCTGTTTTTT.

The chain employs TRBV5-6 and TRBJ1-5; the D gene is possibly TRBD1 (5 bases). There are 15 residues in the CDR3. Trimming pared 3 bases from V and 4 bases from J, leaving 14 bases between. Germline lookup yields CDR1 SGHDT and CDR2 YYEEEE. The CDR3 loop reads CASSWGLSENQPQHF. The CDR3 DNA sequence: TGTGCCAGCAGCTGGGGACTAAGTGAAAATCAGCCCCAGCATTTT.

This chain links TRBV20-1 with TRBJ2-7, with a possible D match to TRBD2 (5 bases). Germline lookup yields CDR1 DFQATT and CDR2 SNEGSKA (reference sequence). This CDR3 region has 11 residues. The CDR3 DNA is TGCAGGGCGGGTCTCTCCTACGAGCAGTACTTC. This sequence encodes CRAGLSYEQYF.

The chain carries TRBV30 and TRBJ1-4; D remains unclear. Germline CDR1 is GTSNPN and CDR2 is SVGIG (reference sequence). The length of the CDR3 is 11 residues. V lost 2 bases and J 10 bases, leaving 8 bases between the germline ends. CDR3 sequence (DNA): TGTGCCTGGAGTTCGGTGGGAAAACTGTTTTTT. Translation gives CAWSSVGKLFF.

This chain joins TRBV2 and TRBJ1-4, with TRBD1 as a possible D gene (6 bases). V lost 6 bases, J lost 7 bases, and 15 bases lay in between. The germline CDR1 and CDR2 sequences are SNHLY and FYNNEI. The CDR3 contains 14 residues. The CDR3 DNA sequence: TGTGCCAGCAGGAAGGGGGGTTCGGGTGAAAAACTGTTTTTT. It encodes CASRKGGSGEKLFF. The full variable domain, its missing parts supplied by reference TRBV2 and TRBJ1-4, is EPEVTQTPSHQVTQMGQEVILRCVPISNHLYFYWYRQILGQKVEFLVSFYNNEISEKSEIFDDQFSVERPDGSNFTLKIRSTKLEDSAMYFCASRKGGSGEKLFFGSGTQLSVL.

The chain links TRBV28 to TRBJ1-2; D is uncertain. There are 11 residues in the CDR3. Germline-derived CDR1 and CDR2 are MDHEN and SYDVKM. V lost 6 bases to trimming and J lost 14 bases, with 16 bases between them. DNA for the CDR3: TGTGCCAGCAGCGCCGAGGTGGGTGAGACCTTC. This encodes CASSAEVGETF.

The rearrangement joins TRBV27 to TRBJ1-3; D not certain. This CDR3 spans 15 amino acids. Trimming cost V 2 bases and J 1 base, with 9 bases left between them. CDR1 is MNHEY, CDR2 SMNVEV, per germline (reference sequence). This CDR3 is CASSLHGPSGNTIYF. CDR3 DNA sequence: TGTGCCAGCAGTTTACACGGTCCATCTGGAAACACCATATATTTT.

The chain combines TRBV11-3 with TRBJ1-1; D remains unclear. Trimming removed 1 base from V and 2 bases from J, with 11 bases in between. The germline V gene has CDR1 SGHNT and CDR2 YENEEA. This CDR3 spans 15 amino acids. Here the CDR3 DNA reads TGTGCCAGCAGCTTAGCGGTTACACTCAACACTGAAGCTTTCTTT. Its translation is CASSLAVTLNTEAFF. Together with reference TRBV11-3 and TRBJ1-1, the CDR3 gives the full variable domain: EAGVVQSPRYKIIEKKQPVAFWCNPISGHNTLYWYLQNLGQGPELLIRYENEEAVDDSQLPKDRFSAERLKGVDSTLKIQPAELGDSAVYLCASSLAVTLNTEAFFGQGTRLTVV.

The CDR3 is CASSYSPRGETQYF. The DNA for the CDR3 is TGTGCCAGCAGTTACTCCCCCAGGGGGGAGACCCAGTACTTC. J is TRBJ2-5 and V is TRBV6-6; 7 bases line up with TRBD1. After removal of 0 bases from V and 5 bases from J, the junction contained 3 bases not matched to a gene. Germline V gives CDR1 MNHNY, CDR2 SVGAGI (reference sequence). The CDR3 consists of 14 residues.

V usage is TRBV30 and J usage is TRBJ1-5; tentative D call: TRBD1 (6 bases). This CDR3 contains 14 residues. Deletions cut 5 bases from V and 0 bases from J, with 11 bases between. CDR1 and CDR2 (germline): GTSNPN, SVGIG (reference sequence). The CDR3 here is CAWSGGISNQPQHF. The DNA for the CDR3 is TGTGCCTGGTCCGGGGGCATTAGCAATCAGCCCCAGCATTTT.

This chain joins TRBV28 and TRBJ2-1; 16 bases agree with TRBD2. The CDR3 has 17 residues. Germline V gene data show CDR1 as MDHEN and CDR2 as SYDVKM. With 2 bases clipped from V and 6 bases from J, the junction kept 4 bases outside the gene matches. CDR3 sequence reads: CASSLTGTSGRANEQFF. The CDR3 DNA follows: TGTGCCAGCAGTTTAACCGGGACTAGCGGGAGGGCCAATGAGCAGTTCTTC.